Presented here are 8 T cell receptor beta chains from one specimen sequenced in a study of CD8 T cells in Susac syndrome. RNA totalling roughly 0.45 to 1 ug underwent reverse transcription with random hexamers. TCRdb re-analysed the immunoSEQ multiplex PCR reads in MiXCR, keeping a single row per CDR3 protein. The sample lists some 300,000 distinct CDR3 sequences; 89% were seen once. The sample consisted of CD8+ T cells from PBMCs. The receptors come from a human donor with multiple sclerosis.

CDR3 nucleotides: TGTGCCAGCAGTTTCTTGACTAGCTCAGGGGAGCAGTTCTTC. Protein product: CASSFLTSSGEQFF. The chain joins TRBV27 to TRBJ2-1, with 7 bases identical to TRBD2. The CDR3 totals 14 residues. The junction had 9 bases not matched to a gene; V was cut back by 3 bases and J by 10 bases. The V gene's germline CDR1 is MNHEY and CDR2 SMNVEV (reference sequence).

This clonotype appeared once. The V and J genes are TRBV6-5 and TRBJ2-1; tentative D call: TRBD1 (5 bases). Germline V CDR1 and CDR2: MNHEY, SVGAGI. The CDR3 loop spans 14 amino acids. V was clipped by 2 bases and J by 3 bases, with 8 bases between them. The CDR3 spells CASSYGDSYNEQFF. Here the CDR3 DNA reads TGTGCCAGCAGTTACGGCGACAGCTACAATGAGCAGTTCTTC.

The chain is built from TRBV29-1 and TRBJ2-2; D uncertain. The V end lost 7 bases, the J end lost 1 base, and 7 bases lay between the germline ends. The CDR3 runs to 12 residues. CDR1 is SQVTM and CDR2 is ANQGSEA in the germline V gene. CDR3 DNA: TGCAGCGCCGCCTGGAACACCGGGGAGCTGTTTTTT. Translating gives CSAAWNTGELFF.

This clonotype appeared once. The chain employs TRBV7-8 and TRBJ2-1; TRBD2 matches at 13 bases. The trim removed 4 bases at V and 7 bases at J, leaving 13 bases unmatched. There are 18 residues in the CDR3. CDR1 and CDR2 from the germline V gene are SGHVS and FQNEAQ. The CDR3 sequence is CASSSGLAGVQLLNEQFF. The CDR3 DNA follows: TGTGCCAGCAGCTCCGGACTAGCGGGGGTTCAACTCCTTAATGAGCAGTTCTTC.

The chain's CDR3 is CASSRQGYSNQPQHF. CDR3 DNA sequence: TGTGCCAGCAGCCGACAGGGGTATAGCAATCAGCCCCAGCATTTT. V usage is TRBV6-6 and J usage is TRBJ1-5; 8 bases agree with TRBD1. V lost 6 bases to trimming and J lost 0 bases; unmatched junction nucleotides: 4. This CDR3 is 15 amino acids long. Germline CDR1 MNHNY, CDR2 SVGAGI (reference sequence).

This clonotype occurred a few times. This chain connects TRBV6-1 to TRBJ2-1; 8 nucleotides line up with TRBD2. V was clipped by 4 bases and J by 4 bases; unmatched bases: 6. CDR1 MNHNS and CDR2 SASEGT come from the germline V gene. The CDR3 consists of 15 residues. The CDR3 protein is CASSVEAGGYNEQFF. CDR3 coding DNA: TGTGCCAGCAGTGTGGAGGCGGGAGGTTACAATGAGCAGTTCTTC.

The rearrangement uses TRBV6-2 or TRBV6-3 and TRBJ2-7; TRBD2 is a possible D gene (5 bases). V was trimmed by 6 bases and J by 1 base, leaving 10 bases between them. This CDR3 comprises 13 residues. Germline V gene lookup returns CDR1 MNHEY and CDR2 SVGEGT. CDR3 DNA: TGTGCCAGCAGAGTAGCGAAATCCTACGAGCAGTACTTC. It yields the protein CASRVAKSYEQYF.

The chain carries TRBV6-5 and TRBJ2-3, with D possibly TRBD2 on 5 matching bases. Germline V gene sequence: CDR1 MNHEY, CDR2 SVGAGI. The CDR3 has 16 amino acids. Between the trimmed V and J ends, which lost 4 bases and 2 bases, there was a span of 16 bases. In DNA, the CDR3 is TGTGCCAGCAGTTTCGCAGTGGGAGCCCACACAGATACGCAGTATTTT. Translated, it gives CASSFAVGAHTDTQYF.